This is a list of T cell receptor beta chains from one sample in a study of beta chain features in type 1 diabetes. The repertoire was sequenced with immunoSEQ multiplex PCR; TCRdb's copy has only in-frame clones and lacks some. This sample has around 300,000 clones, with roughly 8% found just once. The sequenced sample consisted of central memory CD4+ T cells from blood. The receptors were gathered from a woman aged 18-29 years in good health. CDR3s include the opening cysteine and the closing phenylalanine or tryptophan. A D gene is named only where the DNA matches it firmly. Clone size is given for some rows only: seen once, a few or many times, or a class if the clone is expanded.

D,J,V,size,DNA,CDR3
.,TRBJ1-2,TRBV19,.,TGTGCCAGTAGTATGTTGCAGGGCAGAGCTAACTATGGCTACACCTTC,CASSMLQGRANYGYTF
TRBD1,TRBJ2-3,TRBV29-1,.,TGCAGCGTTGAAAAGGGTGACAGGGGGGAGACAGATACGCAGTATTTT,CSVEKGDRGETDTQYF
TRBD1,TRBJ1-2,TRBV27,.,TGTGCCAGCAAGGGAGGGGACAGTTACTACTATGGCTACACCTTC,CASKGGDSYYYGYTF
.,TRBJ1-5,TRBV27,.,TGTGCCAGCAGTACCCCGGCCGGGAGCAATCAGCCCCAGCATTTT,CASSTPAGSNQPQHF
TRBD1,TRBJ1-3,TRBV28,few,TGTGCCAGCACCTCCTCAGGGGGCGGAAACACCATATATTTT,CASTSSGGGNTIYF
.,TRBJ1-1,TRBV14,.,TGTGCCAGCAGCCAAGTACCGAGAACGAACACTGAAGCTTTCTTT,CASSQVPRTNTEAFF
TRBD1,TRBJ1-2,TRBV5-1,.,TGCGCCAGCAGCTTGGAGGGACAGGATTATGGCTACACCTTC,CASSLEGQDYGYTF
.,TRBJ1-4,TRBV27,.,TGTGCCAGCCGGCAGGGCAGGGCTAATGAAAAACTGTTTTTT,CASRQGRANEKLFF
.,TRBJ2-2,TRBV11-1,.,TGTGCCAGCAGCCGGGACGGAAACACCGGGGAGCTGTTTTTT,CASSRDGNTGELFF
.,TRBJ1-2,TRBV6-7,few,TGTGCCAGCACCAACCCCACAGGGACCTATGGCTACACCTTC,CASTNPTGTYGYTF
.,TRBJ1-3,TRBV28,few,TGTGCCAGCATGTCCCAATATTTTTCTGGAAACACCATATATTTT,CASMSQYFSGNTIYF
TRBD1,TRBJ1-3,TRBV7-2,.,TGTGCCAGCAGCTCCCAGGGGACAGCCGCTGGAAACACCATATATTTT,CASSSQGTAAGNTIYF
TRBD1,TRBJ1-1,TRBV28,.,TGTGCCAGCGGATTGCAGGGGGCTGGCGGCACTGAAGCTTTCTTT,CASGLQGAGGTEAFF
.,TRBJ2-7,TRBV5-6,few,TGTGCCAGCAGCCACCCCATCGAGTCTCTCTCCTACGAGCAGTACTTC,CASSHPIESLSYEQYF